The T cell receptor (beta chain) described here comes from a study of OX40 agonist ivuxolimab in advanced cancers. Germline CDR1 reads SGHTA; CDR2 reads FQGNSA. V was pared by 2 bases and J by 3 bases, with 3 bases of the junction left unmatched. The CDR3 runs to 14 residues. Some clones are missing from TCRdb's copy, which holds only in-frame ones; the method was immunoSEQ multiplex PCR. Of 95,000 to 100,000 clones in the sample, roughly four fifths were seen once. The clonotype comes from an adult with an advanced solid tumor such as melanoma, head and neck, liver or kidney cancer. The chain has TRBV7-2 and TRBJ2-7, with 8 positions matching TRBD2. This material consisted of CD4+ or CD8+ T cells sorted from blood, taken in a trial of the OX40 agonist ivuxolimab. The CDR3 DNA reads TGTGCCAGCAGCTTAATTCGGGAGGGCTACGAGCAGTACTTC. Amino acid sequence: CASSLIREGYEQYF.